These T cell receptor beta chains were read from a single sample in a study of cytomegalovirus exposure and HLA in healthy donors. The assay was immunoSEQ multiplex PCR, and TCRdb's table has in-frame clones only and misses some. The sample includes around 91,000 clones, approximately 64% of them seen just once. Source material: PBMCs. Receptors originate from a man in his sixties in good health and CMV-seronegative. The conserved cysteine and the conserved F or W are not part of the CDR3 here.

V gene,J gene,CDR3 protein
TRBV9,TRBJ1-6,ASSSGTGRDSPLH
TRBV15,TRBJ2-2,ATSRDTLENTGELF
TRBV27,TRBJ2-1,ASSLPNRDRGRNEQF
TRBV28,TRBJ2-1,ASSPRGEQF
TRBV11-2,TRBJ2-3,ASSLAGGSTDTQY
TRBV4-2,TRBJ1-1,ASSPAGGGRAGGDTEAF
TRBV18,TRBJ2-3,ASSPSSGGMDTQY
TRBV6-6,TRBJ2-2,ASSYSNSGELF
TRBV7-9,TRBJ2-7,ASSLYGTIALSSYEQY
TRBV6-6,TRBJ2-2,ASTTQRTGFDGELF
TRBV7-9,TRBJ1-4,ASSLNAGSKLF
TRBV11-3,TRBJ2-2,ASSLEGSTGELF
TRBV7-9,TRBJ1-5,ASSLRENQPQH
TRBV2,TRBJ2-7,ARNGQGAFHNEQY
TRBV19,TRBJ2-2,ASSIDGAGDTGELF
TRBV5-1,TRBJ2-7,ASSVDSSGSFNEQY
TRBV5-1,TRBJ2-5,ASSFGQGEETQY
TRBV5-1,TRBJ2-7,ASSLNRARSYEQY
TRBV5-1,TRBJ2-5,ASSLGQGVETQY
TRBV7-3,TRBJ2-1,ASSLQENGLAGGEQF
TRBV5-1,TRBJ2-1,ASSLGPTREGQF
TRBV29-1,TRBJ1-1,SVGSGWGMNTEAF
TRBV7-3,TRBJ2-5,ASSPRGGYETQY
TRBV25-1,TRBJ2-3,ASGDPTSGSTDTQY
TRBV19,TRBJ2-7,ASSWGTDEYEQY
TRBV7-9,TRBJ1-4,SSSSDSANEKLF
TRBV7-9,TRBJ1-1,ASSDSLVNTEAF
TRBV28,TRBJ2-7,ASSLPFGSYEQY
TRBV6-5,TRBJ2-7,ASSYSAGYEQY
TRBV27,TRBJ2-1,ASSQARGFDRGSYNEQF
TRBV28,TRBJ2-1,ASSLPGNYNEQF
TRBV6-4,TRBJ2-7,ASSVQTGALYEQY
TRBV15,TRBJ2-5,ATSRDRGGETQY
TRBV6-5,TRBJ1-4,ASSYDRGLEKLF
TRBV7-2,TRBJ1-5,ASSLSFQPQH
TRBV5-1,TRBJ2-5,ASSLEGRGETQY
TRBV7-9,TRBJ1-1,ASNLVGAAEAF
TRBV2,TRBJ1-3,ASSAQQVGTIY
TRBV9,TRBJ1-3,ASSVATGTGAGNTIY
TRBV5-6,TRBJ2-1,ASSRGTYNEQF
TRBV7-9,TRBJ1-1,ASSGNRGSFDTEAF
TRBV30,TRBJ1-5,AWSVIQFNQPQH
TRBV6-1,TRBJ2-2,ASSKGQGRTGELF
TRBV29-1,TRBJ2-1,SVEDGRGREQF
TRBV19,TRBJ2-7,ASTQGHPYEQY
TRBV5-1,TRBJ1-1,ASTQQGRLEAF